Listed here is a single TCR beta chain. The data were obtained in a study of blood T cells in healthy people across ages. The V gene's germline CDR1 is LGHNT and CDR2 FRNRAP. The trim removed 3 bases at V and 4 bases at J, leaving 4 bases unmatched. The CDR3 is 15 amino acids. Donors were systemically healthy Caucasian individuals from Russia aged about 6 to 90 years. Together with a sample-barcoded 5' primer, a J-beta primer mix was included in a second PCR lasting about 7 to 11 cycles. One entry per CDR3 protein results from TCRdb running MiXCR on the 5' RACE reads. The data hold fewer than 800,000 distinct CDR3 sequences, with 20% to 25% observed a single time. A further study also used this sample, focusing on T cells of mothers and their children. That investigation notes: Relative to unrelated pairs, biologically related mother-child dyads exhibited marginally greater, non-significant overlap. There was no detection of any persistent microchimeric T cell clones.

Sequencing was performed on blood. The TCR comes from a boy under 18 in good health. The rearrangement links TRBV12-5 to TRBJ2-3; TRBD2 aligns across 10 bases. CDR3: CASGLAGGPPDTQYF. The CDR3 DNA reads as TGTGCTAGTGGTTTAGCGGGAGGGCCCCCAGATACGCAGTATTTT.